This entry features one T cell receptor beta chain sequence. Its target is unknown. The sample is drawn from a study of CD8+ T cells in alopecia areata. cDNA reverse transcribed from extracted RNA served as the sequencing template. Sequencing used immunoSEQ multiplex PCR; TCRdb keeps in-frame clones, though not all of them. The sample contains about 190,000 clones, more than 50% of which appear only once. Study results and caveats: Since there was just one nonresponder, nobody can yet say how baseline CD8+ expansion ties to response.

The sample's treatment: oral pan-JAK inhibitor, 5-10 mg twice daily. This receptor was identified in a human donor with alopecia areata. This specimen was CD4+ T cells sorted from blood, taken at week 24, from a patient treated with tofacitinib.

The CDR3 DNA sequence: TGTGCCAGCAGCAGGGGACTAGCGGGGGTCCAAGAGACCCAGTACTTC. Translated, it gives CASSRGLAGVQETQYF. The chain uses TRBV7-8 and TRBJ2-5, with TRBD2 matching 14 bases. CDR1 and CDR2 (germline): SGHVS, FQNEAQ. J gave up 1 base and V 5 bases, and 3 bases lay outside the gene matches. CDR3 length: 16 residues.